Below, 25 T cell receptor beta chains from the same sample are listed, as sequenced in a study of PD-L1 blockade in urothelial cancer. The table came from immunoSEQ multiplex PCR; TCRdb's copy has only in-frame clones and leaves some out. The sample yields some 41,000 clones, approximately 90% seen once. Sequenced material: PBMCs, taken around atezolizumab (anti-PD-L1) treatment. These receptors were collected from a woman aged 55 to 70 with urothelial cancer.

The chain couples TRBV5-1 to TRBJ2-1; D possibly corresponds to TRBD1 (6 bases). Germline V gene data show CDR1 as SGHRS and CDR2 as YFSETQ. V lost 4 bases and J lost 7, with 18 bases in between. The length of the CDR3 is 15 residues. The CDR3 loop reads CASSTRQVAPNEQFF. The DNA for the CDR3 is TGCGCCAGCAGCACCAGACAGGTAGCCCCTAATGAGCAGTTCTTC.

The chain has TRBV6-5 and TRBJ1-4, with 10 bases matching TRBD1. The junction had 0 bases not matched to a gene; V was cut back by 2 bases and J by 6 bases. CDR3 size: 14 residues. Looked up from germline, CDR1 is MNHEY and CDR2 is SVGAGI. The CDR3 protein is CASSYGTGDEKLFF. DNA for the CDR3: TGTGCCAGCAGTTACGGGACAGGGGATGAAAAACTGTTTTTT.

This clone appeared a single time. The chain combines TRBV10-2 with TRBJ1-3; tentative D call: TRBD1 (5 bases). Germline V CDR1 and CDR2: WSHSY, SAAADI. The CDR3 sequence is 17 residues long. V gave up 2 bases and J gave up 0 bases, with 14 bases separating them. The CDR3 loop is CASSEKWGGNSGNTIYF. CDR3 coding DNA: TGCGCCAGCAGTGAGAAATGGGGCGGGAACTCTGGAAACACCATATATTTT.

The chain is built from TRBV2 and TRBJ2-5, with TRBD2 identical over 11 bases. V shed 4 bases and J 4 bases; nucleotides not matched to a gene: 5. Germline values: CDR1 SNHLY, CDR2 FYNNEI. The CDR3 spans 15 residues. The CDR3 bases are TGTGCCAGCAGTGGAGGGACTAGCGGAGGAGAGACCCAGTACTTC. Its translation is CASSGGTSGGETQYF.

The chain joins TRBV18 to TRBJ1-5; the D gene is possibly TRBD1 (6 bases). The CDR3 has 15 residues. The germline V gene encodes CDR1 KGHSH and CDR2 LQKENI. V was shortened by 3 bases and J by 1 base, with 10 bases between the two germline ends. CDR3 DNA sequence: TGTGCCAGCTCACCGACCACAGGGAGCAATCAGCCCCAGCATTTT. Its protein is CASSPTTGSNQPQHF.

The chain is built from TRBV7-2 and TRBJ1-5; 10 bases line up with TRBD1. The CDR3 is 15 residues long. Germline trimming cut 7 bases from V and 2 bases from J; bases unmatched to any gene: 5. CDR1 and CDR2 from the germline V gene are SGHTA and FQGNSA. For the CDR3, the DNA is TGTGCCAGCACCAGGACAGGGGGAGGCAATCAGCCCCAGCATTTT. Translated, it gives CASTRTGGGNQPQHF.

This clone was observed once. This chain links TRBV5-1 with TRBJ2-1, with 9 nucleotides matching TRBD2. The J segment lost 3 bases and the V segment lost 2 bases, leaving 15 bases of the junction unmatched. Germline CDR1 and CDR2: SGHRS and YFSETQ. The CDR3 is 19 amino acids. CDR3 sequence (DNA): TGCGCCAGCAGCTTTATACCCCTTACTAATAGCGGGAGCTACAATGAGCAGTTCTTC. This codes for CASSFIPLTNSGSYNEQFF. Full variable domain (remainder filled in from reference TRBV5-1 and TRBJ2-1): KAGVTQTPRYLIKTRGQQVTLSCSPISGHRSVSWYQQTPGQGLQFLFEYFSETQRNKGNFPGRFSGRQFSNSRSEMNVSTLELGDSALYLCASSFIPLTNSGSYNEQFFGPGTRLTVL.

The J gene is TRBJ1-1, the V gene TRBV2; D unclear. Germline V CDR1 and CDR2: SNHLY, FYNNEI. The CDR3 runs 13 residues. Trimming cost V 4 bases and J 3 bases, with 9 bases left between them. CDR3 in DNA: TGTGCCAGCAGTGGAGAAATCGACACTGAAGCTTTCTTT. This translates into CASSGEIDTEAFF.

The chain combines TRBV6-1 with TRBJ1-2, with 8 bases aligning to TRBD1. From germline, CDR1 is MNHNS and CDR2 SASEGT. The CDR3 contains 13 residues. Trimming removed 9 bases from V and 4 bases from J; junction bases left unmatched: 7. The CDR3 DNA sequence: TGTGCCAGTACGACAGGGGAGAGCTATGGCTACACCTTC. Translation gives CASTTGESYGYTF.

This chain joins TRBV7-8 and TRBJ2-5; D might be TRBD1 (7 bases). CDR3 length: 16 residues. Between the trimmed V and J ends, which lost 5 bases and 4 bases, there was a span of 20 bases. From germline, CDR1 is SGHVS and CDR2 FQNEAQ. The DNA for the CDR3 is TGTGCCAGCAGCCTCAGGGGGGTCACTCACCGAGAGACCCAGTACTTC. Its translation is CASSLRGVTHRETQYF.

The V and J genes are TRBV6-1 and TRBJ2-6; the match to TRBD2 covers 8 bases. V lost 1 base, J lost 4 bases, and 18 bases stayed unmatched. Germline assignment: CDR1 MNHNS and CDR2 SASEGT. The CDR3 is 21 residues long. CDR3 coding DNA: TGTGCCAGCAGTGAAGTATACAGGGTTCGTAGGACTAGCTGGGGGGCCAACGTCCTGACTTTC. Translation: CASSEVYRVRRTSWGANVLTF.

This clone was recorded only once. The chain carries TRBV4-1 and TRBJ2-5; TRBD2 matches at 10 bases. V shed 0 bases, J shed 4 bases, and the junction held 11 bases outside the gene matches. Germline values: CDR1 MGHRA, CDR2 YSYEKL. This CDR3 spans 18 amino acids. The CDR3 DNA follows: TGCGCCAGCAGCCAAGAATGGGCTAGCGGGAGTCCCCTAGAGACCCAGTACTTC. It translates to CASSQEWASGSPLETQYF.

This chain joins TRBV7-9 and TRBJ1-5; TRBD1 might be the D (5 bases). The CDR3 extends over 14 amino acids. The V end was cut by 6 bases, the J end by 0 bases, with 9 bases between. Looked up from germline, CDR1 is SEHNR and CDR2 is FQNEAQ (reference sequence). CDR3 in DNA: TGTGCCAGCAGAGCGGGGGGTAGCAATCAGCCCCAGCATTTT. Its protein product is CASRAGGSNQPQHF.

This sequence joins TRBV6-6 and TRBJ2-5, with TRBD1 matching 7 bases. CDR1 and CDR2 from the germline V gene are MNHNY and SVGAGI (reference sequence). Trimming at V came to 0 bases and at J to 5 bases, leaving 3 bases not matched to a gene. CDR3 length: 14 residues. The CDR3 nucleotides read TGTGCCAGCAGTTACTCGGGCAGGGGGGAGACCCAGTACTTC. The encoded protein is CASSYSGRGETQYF.

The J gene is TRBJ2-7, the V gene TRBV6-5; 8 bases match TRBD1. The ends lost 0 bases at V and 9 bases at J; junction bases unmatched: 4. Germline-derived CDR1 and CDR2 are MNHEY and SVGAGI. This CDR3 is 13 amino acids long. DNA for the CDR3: TGTGCCAGCAGTTACTCCGACAGGGGTGGGCAGTACTTC. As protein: CASSYSDRGGQYF.

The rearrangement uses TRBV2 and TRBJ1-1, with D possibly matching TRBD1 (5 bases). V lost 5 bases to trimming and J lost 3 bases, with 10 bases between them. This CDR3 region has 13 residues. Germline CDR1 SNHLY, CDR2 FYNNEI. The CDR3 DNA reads TGTGCCAGCAGTTTAGACAGCTACACTGAAGCTTTCTTT. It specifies CASSLDSYTEAFF.

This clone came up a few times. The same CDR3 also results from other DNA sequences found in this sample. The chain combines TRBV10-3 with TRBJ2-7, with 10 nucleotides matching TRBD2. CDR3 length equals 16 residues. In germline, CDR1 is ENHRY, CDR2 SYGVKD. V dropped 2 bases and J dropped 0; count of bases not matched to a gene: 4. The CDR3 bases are TGTGCCATCAGTGAGGGACTAGCGGACCTCTCCTACGAGCAGTACTTC. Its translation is CAISEGLADLSYEQYF.

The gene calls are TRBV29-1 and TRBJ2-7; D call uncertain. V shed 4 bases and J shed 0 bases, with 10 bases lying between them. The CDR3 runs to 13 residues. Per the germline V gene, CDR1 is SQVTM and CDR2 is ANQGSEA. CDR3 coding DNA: TGCAGCGTTGTTAGTAGGAGCTCCTACGAGCAGTACTTC. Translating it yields CSVVSRSSYEQYF.

The chain's CDR3 is CASSLGGTGVRTEAFF. CDR3 nucleotide sequence: TGTGCCAGCAGCTTGGGGGGGACAGGGGTTAGGACTGAAGCTTTCTTT. The rearrangement uses TRBV5-4 and TRBJ1-1; 10 nucleotides line up with TRBD1. This CDR3 is built from 16 residues. J lost 5 bases, V lost 0 bases, and 7 bases had no gene match. Germline loops: CDR1 SGHNT, CDR2 YYREEE (reference sequence).

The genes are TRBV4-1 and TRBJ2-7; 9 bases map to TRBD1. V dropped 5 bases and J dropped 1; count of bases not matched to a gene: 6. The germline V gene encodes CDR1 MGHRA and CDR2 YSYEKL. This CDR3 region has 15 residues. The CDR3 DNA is TGCGCCAGCAGCTTAGACAGGGGGAGATCCTACGAGCAGTACTTC. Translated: CASSLDRGRSYEQYF.

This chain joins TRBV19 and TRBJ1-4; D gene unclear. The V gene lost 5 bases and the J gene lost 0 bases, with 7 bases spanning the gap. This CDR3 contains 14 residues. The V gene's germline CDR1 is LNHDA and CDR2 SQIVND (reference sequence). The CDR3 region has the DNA TGTGCCAGTAGTTCCAGAACAACTAATGAAAAACTGTTTTTT. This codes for CASSSRTTNEKLFF.

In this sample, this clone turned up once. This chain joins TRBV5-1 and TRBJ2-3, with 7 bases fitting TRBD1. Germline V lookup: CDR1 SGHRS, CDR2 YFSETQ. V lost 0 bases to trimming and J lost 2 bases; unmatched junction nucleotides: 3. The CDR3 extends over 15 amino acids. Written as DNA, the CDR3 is TGCGCCAGCAGCTTGGACAGGGGCGACACAGATACGCAGTATTTT. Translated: CASSLDRGDTDTQYF.

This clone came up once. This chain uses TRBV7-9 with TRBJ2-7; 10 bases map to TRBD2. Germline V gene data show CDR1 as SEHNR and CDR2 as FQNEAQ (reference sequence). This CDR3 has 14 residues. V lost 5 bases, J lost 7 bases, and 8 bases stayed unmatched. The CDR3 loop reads CASSPAGGTREQYF. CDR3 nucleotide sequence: TGTGCCAGCAGCCCAGCGGGAGGGACTAGAGAGCAGTACTTC.

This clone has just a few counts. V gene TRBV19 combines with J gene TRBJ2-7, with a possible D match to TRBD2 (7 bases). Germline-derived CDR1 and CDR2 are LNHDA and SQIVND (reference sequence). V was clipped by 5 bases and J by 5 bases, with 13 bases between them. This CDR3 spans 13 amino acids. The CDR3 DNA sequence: TGTGCCAGTAGTCCCGGGGAGGGGGACGAGCAGTACTTC. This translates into CASSPGEGDEQYF.

DNA of the CDR3: TGTGCCAGCAGCCACCCGTTGGGTAGCGGGGAAGAGACCCAGTACTTC. It specifies CASSHPLGSGEETQYF. J is TRBJ2-5 and V is TRBV7-9; 8 bases line up with TRBD2. This CDR3 comprises 16 residues. CDR1 and CDR2 (germline): SEHNR, FQNEAQ (reference sequence). Losses at the gene ends were 5 bases for V and 3 bases for J; bases not matched to a gene: 11.